The 29 T cell receptor beta chains reported below all come from one sample, sequenced in a study of T cells in Graves' hyperthyroidism and ophthalmopathy. Amplified TCR beta CDR3 regions came from RNA transcripts. In the first-round RT-PCR of the TCR CDR3, the HTBI primer set was used. TCRdb re-analysed the multiplex PCR reads in MiXCR, keeping a single row per CDR3 protein. The top ten hold 25% to 30% of the sample, which has under 500,000 distinct CDR3 sequences, more than 13% seen once. Sequencing used blood. These receptors were obtained from a man aged 45-65 years with Graves' ophthalmopathy.

This clonotype was observed at least ten times. The rearrangement links TRBV5-1 to TRBJ2-3, with a weak D call TRBD2 (6 bases). The CDR3 extends over 15 amino acids. The V gene lost 5 bases and the J gene lost 2 bases, with 15 bases spanning the gap. Looked up from germline, CDR1 is SGHRS and CDR2 is YFSETQ. In DNA, the CDR3 is TGCGCCAGCAGACCTAGCGCCGAAACCACAGATACGCAGTATTTT. Protein product: CASRPSAETTDTQYF.

This clonotype was seen a few times. V and J are TRBV7-3 and TRBJ2-7, with D uncertain. Germline-derived CDR1 and CDR2 are SGHTA and FQGTGA. V was clipped by 4 bases and J by 3 bases, with 10 bases between them. The CDR3 spans 13 residues. The CDR3 protein is CASSSGRHYEQYF. CDR3 DNA: TGTGCCAGCAGCTCCGGACGGCACTACGAGCAGTACTTC.

This clonotype was picked up a small number of times. The V call is TRBV5-1, the J call TRBJ1-1; a weak D match, TRBD1 (5 bases). The ends were cut back, 0 bases at V and 3 bases at J, with 9 bases in the middle. The CDR3 is 14 amino acids. CDR1 SGHRS and CDR2 YFSETQ come from the germline V gene. The CDR3 loop reads CASSLVGAYTEAFF. The CDR3 region has the DNA TGCGCCAGCAGCTTGGTTGGGGCGTACACTGAAGCTTTCTTT.

This clonotype was counted ten times or more. V and J are TRBV20-1 and TRBJ2-5; D remains ambiguous. CDR1 DFQATT and CDR2 SNEGSKA come from the germline V gene (reference sequence). This CDR3 comprises 12 residues. With 4 bases removed from V and 1 base from J, the gap between germline ends came to 7 bases. CDR3 residues: CSAMTGQETQYF. The CDR3 nucleotides read TGCAGTGCTATGACGGGCCAAGAGACCCAGTACTTC.

Ten or more counts support this clonotype. The DNA of the CDR3 is TGTGCCAGCAGTCCCCCGGGCAGGGGGCTATTTGGGAATCAGCCCCAGCATTTT. Translation gives CASSPPGRGLFGNQPQHF. The chain uses TRBV27 and TRBJ1-5, with 8 bases fitting TRBD1. The CDR3 contains 18 residues. Germline values: CDR1 MNHEY, CDR2 SMNVEV (reference sequence). The V and J ends lost 5 bases and 4 bases, in that order; junction bases with no gene match: 16.

This clonotype was recorded a few times. The chain uses TRBV30 and TRBJ2-1; perhaps TRBD2 as D (5 bases). Per germline, CDR1 GTSNPN and CDR2 SVGIG (reference sequence). V lost 2 bases and J 6 bases, leaving 11 bases between the germline ends. The CDR3 runs 13 residues. CDR3 in DNA: TGTGCCTGGAGTCGAGGGAGAGGCAATGAGCAGTTCTTC. Its protein product is CAWSRGRGNEQFF.

This clonotype was detected a few times. At one end the junction does not follow the germline gene, possibly because of a read error. The CDR3 is CGVERGGGDGYTF. The DNA for the CDR3 is TGCGGCGTTGAAAGGGGTGGCGGGGATGGCTACACCTTC. The chain couples TRBV29-1 to TRBJ1-2, with D perhaps TRBD1 (5 bases). Germline lookup yields CDR1 SQVTM and CDR2 ANQGSEA. This CDR3 contains 13 residues.

This clonotype was seen repeatedly, ten times or more. This chain joins TRBV12-3 or TRBV12-4 and TRBJ2-6, with D perhaps given as TRBD1 or TRBD2 (5 bases each). The V end lost 6 bases, the J end lost 3 bases, and 12 bases lay between the germline ends. The CDR3 contains 15 residues. CDR3 sequence reads: CASSHDSGGANVLTF. The CDR3 coding sequence is TGTGCCAGCAGCCATGACAGCGGTGGGGCCAACGTCCTGACTTTC.

This clonotype was observed a few times. The rearrangement uses TRBV9 and TRBJ2-1, with D maybe TRBD1 (6 bases). Germline loops: CDR1 SGDLS, CDR2 YYNGEE. V was shortened by 0 bases and J by 5 bases, with 9 bases between the two germline ends. The CDR3 runs to 14 residues. The CDR3 region is CASSVAPGDNEQFF. CDR3 nucleotide sequence: TGTGCCAGCAGCGTAGCTCCAGGGGACAATGAGCAGTTCTTC.

This sequence joins TRBV29-1 and TRBJ2-1; possibly TRBD2 for D (6 bases). Germline V gives CDR1 SQVTM, CDR2 ANQGSEA. CDR3 length: 15 residues. Trimming left V 7 bases short and J 0 bases short, with 16 bases between. DNA for the CDR3: TGCAGCGGATATAATAGCGGTAGCTCCTACAATGAGCAGTTCTTC. Amino acid sequence: CSGYNSGSSYNEQFF.

This clonotype has ten or more counts. The J gene is TRBJ2-7, the V gene TRBV27; D may be TRBD1 (5 bases). CDR1 is MNHEY and CDR2 is SMNVEV in the germline V gene (reference sequence). Trimming shortened V by 4 bases and J by 4 bases, and 17 bases separated the two germline ends. The CDR3 extends over 15 amino acids. The CDR3 DNA is TGTGCCAGCAGTTCCCTCGACAGCGATGGTTACGAGCAGTACTTC. Translation: CASSSLDSDGYEQYF.

This clonotype was counted ten times or more. The gene calls are TRBV27 and TRBJ1-1; TRBD1 might be the D (5 bases). Germline CDR1 MNHEY, CDR2 SMNVEV (reference sequence). This CDR3 is built from 18 residues. V dropped 4 bases and J dropped 0 bases, with 21 bases sitting between them. The CDR3 protein is CASSSFYVPGVLNTEAFF. CDR3 nucleotides: TGTGCCAGCAGTTCATTTTACGTACCGGGGGTCCTGAACACTGAAGCTTTCTTT.

This clonotype was detected ten times or more. This sequence joins TRBV25-1 and TRBJ1-1; 7 nucleotides line up with TRBD1. The V gene end was trimmed by 3 bases and the J gene end by 4 bases; junction bases not matched to a gene: 5. This CDR3 has 14 amino acids. Germline values: CDR1 MGHDK, CDR2 SYGVNS. This chain's CDR3 is CASSDTGVSTEAFF. The CDR3 coding sequence is TGTGCCAGCAGTGATACAGGGGTTTCCACTGAAGCTTTCTTT.

Only a few counts were recorded for this clonotype. The rearrangement uses TRBV12-3 or TRBV12-4 and TRBJ2-1; 7 positions match TRBD2. Trimming took 5 bases from V and 11 from J; bases not matched to a gene: 18. CDR3 length: 16 amino acids. In DNA form, the CDR3 reads TGTGCCAGCAGTCCTGGGGTTGCTAGCGGATATCGGCAGCAGTTCTTC. Translated: CASSPGVASGYRQQFF.

The rearrangement links TRBV10-3 to TRBJ2-6; maybe TRBD1 (6 bases). Germline loops: CDR1 ENHRY, CDR2 SYGVKD. V lost 10 bases and J lost 0, with 13 bases in between. The CDR3 is 15 residues long. Written as DNA, the CDR3 is TGTGCCACTCGGGACATTCTCTCTGGGGCCAACGTCCTGACTTTC. This sequence encodes CATRDILSGANVLTF.

This clonotype has ten or more counts. The chain couples TRBV20-1 to TRBJ2-1, with 10 bases identical to TRBD2. CDR3 length equals 14 residues. The ends lost 5 bases at V and 2 bases at J; junction bases unmatched: 3. Germline V CDR1 and CDR2: DFQATT, SNEGSKA (reference sequence). CDR3 loop: CSALSGRAYNEQFF. CDR3 DNA sequence: TGCAGTGCTTTAAGCGGGAGGGCCTACAATGAGCAGTTCTTC.

This clonotype appeared a few times. The chain joins TRBV4-1 to TRBJ2-1, with D maybe TRBD2 (6 bases). Germline CDR1 is MGHRA and CDR2 is YSYEKL. The V gene lost 3 bases and the J gene lost 0 bases, with 15 bases spanning the gap. The CDR3 consists of 17 residues. CDR3 loop: CASSHPTSSVSYNEQFF. CDR3 nucleotides: TGCGCCAGCAGCCACCCCACCTCTAGCGTCTCCTACAATGAGCAGTTCTTC.

This clonotype was observed at least ten times. This chain connects TRBV30 to TRBJ2-3, with 8 bases that match TRBD2. V lost 2 bases, J lost 3 bases, and 7 bases stayed unmatched. Germline V CDR1 and CDR2: GTSNPN, SVGIG (reference sequence). This CDR3 spans 15 amino acids. CDR3 sequence reads: CAWSIWREVTDTQYF. Written as DNA, the CDR3 is TGTGCCTGGAGTATCTGGCGGGAGGTTACAGATACGCAGTATTTT.

Remarks on this clonotype: This clone may be a read error of a much larger clone one base away. The CDR3 carries no conserved terminal phenylalanine or tryptophan, so it likely arises from a read error. The chain employs TRBV7-2 and TRBJ2-7; 10 bases fit TRBD2. J was trimmed by 7 bases and V by 0 bases; bases with no gene match: 3. In germline, CDR1 is SGHTA, CDR2 FQGNSA. This CDR3 region has 14 residues. CDR3 region: CASSLAGTSVEQYS. CDR3 coding DNA: TGTGCCAGCAGCTTAGCTGGGACTAGCGTTGAGCAGTACTCC.

This clonotype was detected only a few times. The chain couples TRBV4-1 to TRBJ2-7; 9 bases agree with TRBD2. Germline V gene sequence: CDR1 MGHRA, CDR2 YSYEKL. V dropped 0 bases and J dropped 3; count of bases not matched to a gene: 3. This CDR3 has 15 amino acids. In DNA, the CDR3 is TGCGCCAGCAGCCAAGAGCTAGCGGGAATCTACGAGCAGTACTTC. Protein: CASSQELAGIYEQYF.

The chain combines TRBV29-1 with TRBJ2-1, with 11 nucleotides matching TRBD1. The CDR3 extends over 13 amino acids. V was pared by 5 bases and J by 6 bases, with 3 bases of the junction left unmatched. Germline-derived CDR1 and CDR2 are SQVTM and ANQGSEA. CDR3 bases: TGCAGCGTTCCGGACAGGGGGCTCAATGAGCAGTTCTTC. Translating it yields CSVPDRGLNEQFF.

Many counts were recorded for this clonotype. The gene calls are TRBV6-1 and TRBJ1-1; a weak D match, TRBD1 (6 bases). Trimming took off 2 bases at V and 0 bases at J, with 13 bases between the two ends. CDR3 length equals 16 residues. Germline V CDR1 and CDR2: MNHNS, SASEGT. Here the CDR3 DNA reads TGTGCCAGCAGTGAATGGGGGGCGGAACTGAACACTGAAGCTTTCTTT. Its protein is CASSEWGAELNTEAFF.

The chain recombines TRBV9 with TRBJ1-2; D is undetermined. The CDR3 has 16 amino acids. V lost 4 bases to trimming and J lost 2 bases, with 18 bases between them. The V gene's germline CDR1 is SGDLS and CDR2 YYNGEE. CDR3 amino acids: CASSRFTGDVNYGYTF. CDR3 coding DNA: TGTGCCAGCAGCCGGTTTACGGGCGACGTAAACTATGGCTACACCTTC.

In this sample, this clonotype turned up many times. The chain is built from TRBV3-1 and TRBJ1-1; D remains ambiguous. The CDR3 runs 13 residues. The germline V gene has CDR1 LGHDT and CDR2 YNNKEL (reference sequence). V was trimmed by 6 bases and J by 1 base, leaving 9 bases between them. The CDR3 protein is CASSPVGNTEAFF. CDR3 coding DNA: TGTGCCAGCAGTCCGGTAGGGAACACTGAAGCTTTCTTT.

In nucleotides, the CDR3 is TGTGCCAGCAGCTTAGAGGGGGCGGCGAACACTGAAGCTTTCTTT. It specifies CASSLEGAANTEAFF. This rearrangement joins TRBV13 to TRBJ1-1; 7 bases map to TRBD1. The length of the CDR3 is 15 residues. The germline V gene encodes CDR1 PRHDT and CDR2 FYEKMQ (reference sequence). V was pared by 1 base and J by 1 base, with 3 bases of the junction left unmatched.

This clonotype was counted many times. CDR3 sequence (DNA): TGTGCCAGCAGCCCTAGTGGGCATAACCAAGAGACCCAGTACTTC. Translating it yields CASSPSGHNQETQYF. The chain employs TRBV11-2 and TRBJ2-5, with D uncertain. Germline loops: CDR1 SGHAT, CDR2 FQNNGV. The CDR3 runs to 15 residues. Trimming took 5 bases from V and 0 from J, leaving 13 bases between them.

The chain joins TRBV5-1 to TRBJ2-3; D is perhaps TRBD1 (6 bases). V was pared by 0 bases and J by 2 bases, with 16 bases between. CDR3 length: 17 amino acids. Germline V gives CDR1 SGHRS, CDR2 YFSETQ. DNA for the CDR3: TGCGCCAGCAGCTTGGATCAGGGGAGCCTTCTCACAGATACGCAGTATTTT. Amino acid sequence: CASSLDQGSLLTDTQYF.

The V call is TRBV20-1, the J call TRBJ2-7, with a possible D match to TRBD2 (6 bases). The V end lost 1 base, the J end lost 0 bases, and 10 bases lay between the germline ends. The germline CDR1 and CDR2 sequences are DFQATT and SNEGSKA (reference sequence). The length of the CDR3 is 14 residues. DNA of the CDR3: TGCAGTGCTAGAGTGGCGGGGACCTCCTACGAGCAGTACTTC. This sequence encodes CSARVAGTSYEQYF.

The V gene is TRBV25-1, the J gene TRBJ2-1; D might be TRBD1 or TRBD2, each matching 5 bases. Trimming took 3 bases from V and 0 from J, leaving 15 bases between them. The CDR3 loop spans 17 amino acids. Germline values: CDR1 MGHDK, CDR2 SYGVNS. The CDR3 region has the DNA TGTGCCAGCAGTGATAGCGCTTGGGGCCCCTCCTACAATGAGCAGTTCTTC. This codes for CASSDSAWGPSYNEQFF.